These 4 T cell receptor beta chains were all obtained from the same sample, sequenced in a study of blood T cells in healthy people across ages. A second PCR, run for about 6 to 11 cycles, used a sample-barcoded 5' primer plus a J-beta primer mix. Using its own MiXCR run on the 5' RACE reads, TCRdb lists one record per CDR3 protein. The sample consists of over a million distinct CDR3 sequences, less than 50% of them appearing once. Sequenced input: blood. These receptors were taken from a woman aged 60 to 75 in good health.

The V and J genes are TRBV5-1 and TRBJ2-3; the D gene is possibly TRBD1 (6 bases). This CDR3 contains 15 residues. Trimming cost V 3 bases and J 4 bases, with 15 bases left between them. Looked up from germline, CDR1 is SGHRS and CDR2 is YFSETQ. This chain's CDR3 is CASSYRGHRSDTQYF. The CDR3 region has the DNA TGCGCCAGCAGCTACCGGGGACATCGCTCAGATACGCAGTATTTT. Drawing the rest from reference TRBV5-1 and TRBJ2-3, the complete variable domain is KAGVTQTPRYLIKTRGQQVTLSCSPISGHRSVSWYQQTPGQGLQFLFEYFSETQRNKGNFPGRFSGRQFSNSRSEMNVSTLELGDSALYLCASSYRGHRSDTQYFGPGTRLTVL.

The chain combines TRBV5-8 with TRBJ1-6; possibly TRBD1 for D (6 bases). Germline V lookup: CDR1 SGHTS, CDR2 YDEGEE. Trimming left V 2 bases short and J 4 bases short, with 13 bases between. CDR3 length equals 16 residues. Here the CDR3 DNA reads TGTGCCAGCAGCTTTGGACAGACCTTTTATAATTCACCCCTCCACTTT. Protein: CASSFGQTFYNSPLHF.

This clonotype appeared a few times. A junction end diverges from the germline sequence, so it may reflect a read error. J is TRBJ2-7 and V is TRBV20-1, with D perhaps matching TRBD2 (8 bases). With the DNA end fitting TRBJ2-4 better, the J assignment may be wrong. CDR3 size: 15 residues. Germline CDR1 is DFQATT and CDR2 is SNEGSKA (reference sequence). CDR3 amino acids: CSAREGGGRRNIQYF. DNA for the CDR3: TGCAGCGCTAGAGAAGGGGGCGGGAGGCGGAACATTCAGTACTTC.

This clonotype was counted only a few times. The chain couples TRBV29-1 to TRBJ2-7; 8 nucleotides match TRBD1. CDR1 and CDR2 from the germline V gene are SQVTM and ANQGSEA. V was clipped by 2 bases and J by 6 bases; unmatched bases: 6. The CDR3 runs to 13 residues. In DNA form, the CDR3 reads TGCAGCGTTGAACGGGCAGGGGGCGGCGAGCAGTACTTC. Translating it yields CSVERAGGGEQYF.